This T cell receptor (beta chain) derives from a study of blood T cell repertoires in COVID-19. Overall study context: Researchers got acute and convalescent COVID-19 samples from the United States, Italy and Spain. Sources were T cells, B-cell-depleted T cells, or PBMCs; the material itself was cDNA or gDNA.

Per the original methods: Reference gene primer amplification in the assay estimated nucleated cell counts. Using immunoSEQ multiplex PCR, the repertoire was profiled, and TCRdb retains in-frame clones only, with some absent. D and trimming were read from the DNA, whereas the V and J calls and clone size are those reported in that table. The top ten hold less than 45% of the sample, which has 99,000 or so clones, approximately 80% seen once. This CDR3 comprises 13 residues. CDR1 and CDR2 from the germline V gene are LNHNV and YYDKDF (reference sequence). V was pared by 3 bases and J by 12 bases, with 12 bases between.

The V gene is TRBV15, the J gene TRBJ1-6, with D maybe TRBD1 (5 bases). Sequencing used peripheral blood. The origin of this receptor is a man older than 75 with acute or convalescent COVID-19. CDR3 in amino acids: CATSSGQGQPLHF. CDR3 nucleotides: TGTGCCACCAGCAGTGGCCAGGGCCAACCCCTCCACTTT. The full variable domain, completed using reference TRBV15 and TRBJ1-6, is DAMVIQNPRYQVTQFGKPVTLSCSQTLNHNVMYWYQQKSSQAPKLLFHYYDKDFNNEADTPDNFQSRRPNTSFCFLDIRSPGLGDTAMYLCATSSGQGQPLHFGNGTRLTVT.